This note documents a single T cell receptor beta chain sequence. Its matching antigen is unknown. Germline V gene data show CDR1 as MGHRA and CDR2 as YSYEKL. V lost 2 bases and J lost 0, with 10 bases in between. The CDR3 is 16 amino acids. The sample originates from a study of cytomegalovirus exposure and HLA in healthy donors. Study-level results: Researchers counted around 150 TCR beta chains as cytomegalovirus-associated. In a later analysis, specific HLA alleles were associated with 15,000 to 20,000 TCR beta sequences at a 0.05 false discovery rate. Trimming of TCR beta V- and J-genes showed a link, identified in a later analysis, to a missense DCLRE1C variant. Across all donors, roughly uniform sequencing depth was an assumption of the presence/absence analyses.

The PCR made use of 60 Vbeta and 13 Jbeta primers. Method: immunoSEQ multiplex PCR; TCRdb's copy keeps in-frame clones and lacks some. The sample yields 110,000 or so clones, roughly four fifths seen once. The gene calls are TRBV4-1 and TRBJ2-2, with a tentative D call TRBD1 (5 bases). The receptor comes from a woman younger than 30 in good health and CMV-seronegative. What was sequenced was PBMCs. This CDR3 reads CASSQWAGSNTGELFF. The CDR3 DNA reads TGCGCCAGCAGCCAATGGGCAGGGTCGAACACCGGGGAGCTGTTTTTT.